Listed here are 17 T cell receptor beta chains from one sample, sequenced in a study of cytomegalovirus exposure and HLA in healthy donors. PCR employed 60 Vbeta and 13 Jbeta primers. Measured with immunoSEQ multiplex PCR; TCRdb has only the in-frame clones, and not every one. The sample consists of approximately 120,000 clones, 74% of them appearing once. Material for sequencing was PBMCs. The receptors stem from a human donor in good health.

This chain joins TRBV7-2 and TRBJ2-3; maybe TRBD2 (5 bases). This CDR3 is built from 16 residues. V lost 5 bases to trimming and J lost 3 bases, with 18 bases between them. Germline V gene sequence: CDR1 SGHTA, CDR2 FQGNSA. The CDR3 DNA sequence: TGTGCCAGCAGCGCACATCCCGGACTTTCGACAGATACGCAGTATTTT. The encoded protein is CASSAHPGLSTDTQYF.

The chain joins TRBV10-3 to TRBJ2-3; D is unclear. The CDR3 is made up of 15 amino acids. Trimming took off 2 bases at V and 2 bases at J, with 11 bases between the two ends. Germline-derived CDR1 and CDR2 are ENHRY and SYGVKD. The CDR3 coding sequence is TGTGCCATCAGTGAGGGAATAGCCCCCACAGATACGCAGTATTTT. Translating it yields CAISEGIAPTDTQYF.

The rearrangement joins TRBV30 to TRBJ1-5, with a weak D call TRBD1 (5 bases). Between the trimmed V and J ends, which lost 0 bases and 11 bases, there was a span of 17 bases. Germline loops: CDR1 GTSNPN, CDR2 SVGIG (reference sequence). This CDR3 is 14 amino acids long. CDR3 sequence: CAWSVSGREGAQHF. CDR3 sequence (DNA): TGTGCCTGGAGTGTCTCAGGGCGGGAGGGAGCCCAGCATTTT.

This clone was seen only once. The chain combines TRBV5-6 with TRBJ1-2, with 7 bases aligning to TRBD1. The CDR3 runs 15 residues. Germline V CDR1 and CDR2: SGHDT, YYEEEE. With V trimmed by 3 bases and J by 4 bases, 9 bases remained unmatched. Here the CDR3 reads CASSSFDRDGYGYTF. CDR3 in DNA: TGTGCCAGCAGCTCTTTTGACAGGGACGGCTATGGCTACACCTTC.

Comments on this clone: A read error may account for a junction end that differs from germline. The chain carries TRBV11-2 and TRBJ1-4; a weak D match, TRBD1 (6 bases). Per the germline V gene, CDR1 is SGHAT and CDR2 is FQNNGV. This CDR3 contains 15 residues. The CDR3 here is CASSLAQGNNGKLFF. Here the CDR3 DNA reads TGTGCCAGCAGCTTAGCACAGGGTAATAATGGAAAACTGTTTTTT.

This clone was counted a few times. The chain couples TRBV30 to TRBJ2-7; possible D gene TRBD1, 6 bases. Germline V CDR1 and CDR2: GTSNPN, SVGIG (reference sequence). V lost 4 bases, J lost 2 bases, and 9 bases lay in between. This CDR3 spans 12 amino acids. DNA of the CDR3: TGTGCCTGGACAGGGGCCACCTACGAGCAGTACTTC. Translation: CAWTGATYEQYF.

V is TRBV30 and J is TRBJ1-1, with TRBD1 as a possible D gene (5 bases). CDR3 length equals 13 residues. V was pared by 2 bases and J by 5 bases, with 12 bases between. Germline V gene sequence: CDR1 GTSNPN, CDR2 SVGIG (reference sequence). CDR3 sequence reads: CAWSYGGMTEAFF. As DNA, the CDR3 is TGTGCCTGGAGTTACGGGGGGATGACTGAAGCTTTCTTT.

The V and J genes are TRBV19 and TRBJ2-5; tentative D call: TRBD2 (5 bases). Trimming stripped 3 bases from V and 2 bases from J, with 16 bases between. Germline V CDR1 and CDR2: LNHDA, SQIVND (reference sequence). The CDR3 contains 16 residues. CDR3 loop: CASSIRVAGGQETQYF. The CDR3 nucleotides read TGTGCCAGTAGTATCCGAGTAGCTGGAGGTCAAGAGACCCAGTACTTC. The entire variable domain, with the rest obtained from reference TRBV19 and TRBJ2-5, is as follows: DGGITQSPKYLFRKEGQNVTLSCEQNLNHDAMYWYRQDPGQGLRLIYYSQIVNDFQKGDIAEGYSVSREKKESFPLTVTSAQKNPTAFYLCASSIRVAGGQETQYFGPGTRLLVL.

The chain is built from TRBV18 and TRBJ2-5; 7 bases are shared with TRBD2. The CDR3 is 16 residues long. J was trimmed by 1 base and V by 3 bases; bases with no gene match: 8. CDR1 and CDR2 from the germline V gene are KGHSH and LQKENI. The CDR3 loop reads CASSPGLGMGQETQYF. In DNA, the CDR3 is TGTGCCAGCTCACCCGGACTAGGGATGGGCCAAGAGACCCAGTACTTC.

CDR3 nucleotide sequence: TGTGCCAGCAACCCTTCCGACAGGGTTCTGCTTAATACGCAGTATTTT. Protein sequence: CASNPSDRVLLNTQYF. This chain uses TRBV28 with TRBJ2-3, with 7 bases fitting TRBD1. CDR3 size: 16 residues. J was trimmed by 7 bases and V by 7 bases; bases with no gene match: 17. The germline gives CDR1 MDHEN, CDR2 SYDVKM.

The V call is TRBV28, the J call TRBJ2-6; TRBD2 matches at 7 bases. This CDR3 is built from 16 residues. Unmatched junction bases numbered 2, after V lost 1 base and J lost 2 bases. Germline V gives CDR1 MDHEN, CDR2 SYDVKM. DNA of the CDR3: TGTGCCAGCAGTTTATTTCGGGGGGCTGGGGCCAACGTCCTGACTTTC. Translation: CASSLFRGAGANVLTF. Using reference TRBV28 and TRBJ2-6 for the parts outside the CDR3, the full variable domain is DVKVTQSSRYLVKRTGEKVFLECVQDMDHENMFWYRQDPGLGLRLIYFSYDVKMKEKGDIPEGYSVSREKKERFSLILESASTNQTSMYLCASSLFRGAGANVLTFGAGSRLTVL.

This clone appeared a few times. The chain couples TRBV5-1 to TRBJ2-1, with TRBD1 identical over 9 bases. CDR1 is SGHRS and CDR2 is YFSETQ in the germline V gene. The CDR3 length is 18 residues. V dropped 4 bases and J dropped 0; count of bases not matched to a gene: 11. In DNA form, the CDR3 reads TGCGCCAGCAGCGCACCAGCCCGGACAGGGGACTCCTACAATGAGCAGTTCTTC. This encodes CASSAPARTGDSYNEQFF. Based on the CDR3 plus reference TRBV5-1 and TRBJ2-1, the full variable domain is KAGVTQTPRYLIKTRGQQVTLSCSPISGHRSVSWYQQTPGQGLQFLFEYFSETQRNKGNFPGRFSGRQFSNSRSEMNVSTLELGDSALYLCASSAPARTGDSYNEQFFGPGTRLTVL.

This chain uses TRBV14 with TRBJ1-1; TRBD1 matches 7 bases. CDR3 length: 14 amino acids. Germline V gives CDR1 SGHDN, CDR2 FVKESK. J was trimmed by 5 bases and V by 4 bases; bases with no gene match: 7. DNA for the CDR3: TGTGCCAGCAGCCGGACAAGGGGGCGGACTGAAGCTTTCTTT. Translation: CASSRTRGRTEAFF.

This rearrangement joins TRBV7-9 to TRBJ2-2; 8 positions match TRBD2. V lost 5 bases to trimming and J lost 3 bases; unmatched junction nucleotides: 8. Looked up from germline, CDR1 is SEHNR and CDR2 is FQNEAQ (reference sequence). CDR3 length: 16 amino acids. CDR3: CASSQTTSGYTGELFF. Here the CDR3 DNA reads TGTGCCAGCAGCCAAACTACTAGCGGTTACACCGGGGAGCTGTTTTTT.

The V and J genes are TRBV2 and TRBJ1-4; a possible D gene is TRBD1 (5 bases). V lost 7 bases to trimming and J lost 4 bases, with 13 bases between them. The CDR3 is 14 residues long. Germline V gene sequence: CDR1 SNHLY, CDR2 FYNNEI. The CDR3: CASTRRQINEKLFF. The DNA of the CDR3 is TGTGCCAGCACAAGGCGACAGATTAATGAAAAACTGTTTTTT.

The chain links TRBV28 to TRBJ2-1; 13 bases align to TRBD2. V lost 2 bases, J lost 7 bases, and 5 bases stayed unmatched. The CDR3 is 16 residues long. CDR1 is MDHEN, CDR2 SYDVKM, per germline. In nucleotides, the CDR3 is TGTGCCAGCAGTTTAATGGAACTAGCGGGAGGGAATGAGCAGTTCTTC. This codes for CASSLMELAGGNEQFF.

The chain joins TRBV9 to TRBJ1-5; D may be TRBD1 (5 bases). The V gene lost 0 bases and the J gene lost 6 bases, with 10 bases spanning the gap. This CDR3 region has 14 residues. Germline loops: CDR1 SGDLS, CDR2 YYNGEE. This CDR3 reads CASSVGGAAQPQHF. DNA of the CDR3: TGTGCCAGCAGCGTAGGTGGGGCGGCTCAGCCCCAGCATTTT. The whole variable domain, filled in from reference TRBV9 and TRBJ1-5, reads DSGVTQTPKHLITATGQRVTLRCSPRSGDLSVYWYQQSLDQGLQFLIQYYNGEERAKGNILERFSAQQFPDLHSELNLSSLELGDSALYFCASSVGGAAQPQHFGDGTRLSIL.